This is a list of T cell receptor beta chains from one sample in a study of tumour-infiltrating T cells in Burkitt lymphoma. Method: immunoSEQ multiplex PCR; TCRdb's copy keeps in-frame clones and lacks some. The data hold over 100 clones, with approximately 94% observed a single time. Sequencing used tumor tissue. The receptor source for this set is a human donor with Burkitt lymphoma. The CDR3 runs from the conserved cysteine through the conserved F or W.

v_gene	j_gene	CDR3aa
TRBV7-9	TRBJ1-1	CASSLVGVGTEAFF
TRBV12-5	TRBJ1-1	CASGQPSEGPEAFF
TRBV29-1	TRBJ1-2	CSDRGHSYGYTF
TRBV2	TRBJ1-2	CASFNRVHYGYTF
TRBV2	TRBJ1-1	CASRRGEGNTEAFF
TRBV9	TRBJ1-5	CASSQEGSNQPQHF
TRBV7-8	TRBJ2-3	CASSLAGTSGGPGTTDTQYF
TRBV7-9	TRBJ2-5	CASSHVGDQETQYF
TRBV25-1	TRBJ2-3	CASSYRGQPDTQYF
TRBV30	TRBJ1-2	CAWSLGGLDLDYTF
TRBV5-6	TRBJ1-2	CASSAGTGGYGYTF
TRBV4-1	TRBJ2-1	CASSQDAEPNYNEQFF
TRBV12-5	TRBJ2-7	CASGWFDRVGLF
TRBV7-7	TRBJ2-7	CASSLRQDYEQYF
TRBV19	TRBJ2-6	CASSIGRQGLSRANVLTF